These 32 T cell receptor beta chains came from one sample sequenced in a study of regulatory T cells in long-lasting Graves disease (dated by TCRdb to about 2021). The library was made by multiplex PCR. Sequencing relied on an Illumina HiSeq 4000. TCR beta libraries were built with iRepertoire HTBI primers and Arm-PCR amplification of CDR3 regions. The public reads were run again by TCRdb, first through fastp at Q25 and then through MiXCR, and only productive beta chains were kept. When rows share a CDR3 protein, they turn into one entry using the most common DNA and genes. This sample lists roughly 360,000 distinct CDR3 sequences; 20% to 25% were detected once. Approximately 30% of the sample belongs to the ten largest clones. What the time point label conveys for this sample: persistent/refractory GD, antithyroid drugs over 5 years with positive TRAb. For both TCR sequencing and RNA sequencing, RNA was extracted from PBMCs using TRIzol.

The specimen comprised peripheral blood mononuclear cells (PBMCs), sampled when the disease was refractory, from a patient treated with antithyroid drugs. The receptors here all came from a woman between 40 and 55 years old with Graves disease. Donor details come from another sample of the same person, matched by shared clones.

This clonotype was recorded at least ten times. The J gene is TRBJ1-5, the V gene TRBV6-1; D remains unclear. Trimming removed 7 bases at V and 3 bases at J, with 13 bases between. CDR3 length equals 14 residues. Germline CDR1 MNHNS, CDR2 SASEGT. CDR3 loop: CASTSRWDNQPQHF. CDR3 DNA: TGTGCCAGCACTTCTAGATGGGACAATCAGCCCCAGCATTTT.

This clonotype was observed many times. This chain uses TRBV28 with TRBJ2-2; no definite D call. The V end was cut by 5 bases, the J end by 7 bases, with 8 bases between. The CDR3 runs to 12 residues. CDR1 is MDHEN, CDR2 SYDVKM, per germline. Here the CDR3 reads CASSKDGGELFF. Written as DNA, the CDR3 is TGTGCCAGCAGTAAGGACGGCGGGGAGCTGTTTTTT. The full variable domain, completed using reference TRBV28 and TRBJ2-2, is DVKVTQSSRYLVKRTGEKVFLECVQDMDHENMFWYRQDPGLGLRLIYFSYDVKMKEKGDIPEGYSVSREKKERFSLILESASTNQTSMYLCASSKDGGELFFGEGSRLTVL.

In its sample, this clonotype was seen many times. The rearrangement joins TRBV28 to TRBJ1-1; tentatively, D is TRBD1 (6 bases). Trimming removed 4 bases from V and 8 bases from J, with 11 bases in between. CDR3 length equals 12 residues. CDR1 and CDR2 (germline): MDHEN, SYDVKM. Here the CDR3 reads CASSWGTGEAFF. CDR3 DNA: TGTGCCAGCAGTTGGGGTACAGGGGAAGCTTTCTTT.

The CDR3 DNA is TGCAGCGCCGGGACTAGCGGGAGAGTCCACGAGCAGTACTTC. Its translation: CSAGTSGRVHEQYF. J is TRBJ2-7 and V is TRBV29-1, with 14 bases matching TRBD2. V shed 7 bases and J 5 bases; nucleotides not matched to a gene: 7. Germline loops: CDR1 SQVTM, CDR2 ANQGSEA. This CDR3 region has 14 residues.

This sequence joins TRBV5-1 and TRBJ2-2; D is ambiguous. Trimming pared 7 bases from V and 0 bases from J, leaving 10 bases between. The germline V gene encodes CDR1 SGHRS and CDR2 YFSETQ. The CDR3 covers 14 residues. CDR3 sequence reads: CASYDMTNTGELFF. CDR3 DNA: TGCGCCAGCTACGACATGACGAACACCGGGGAGCTGTTTTTT.

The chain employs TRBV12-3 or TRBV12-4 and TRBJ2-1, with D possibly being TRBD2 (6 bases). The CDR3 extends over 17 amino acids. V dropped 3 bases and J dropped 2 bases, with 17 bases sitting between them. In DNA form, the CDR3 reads TGTGCCAGCAGTTTCCTCGTAAGCGGGTCCCCCTACAATGAGCAGTTCTTC. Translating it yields CASSFLVSGSPYNEQFF.

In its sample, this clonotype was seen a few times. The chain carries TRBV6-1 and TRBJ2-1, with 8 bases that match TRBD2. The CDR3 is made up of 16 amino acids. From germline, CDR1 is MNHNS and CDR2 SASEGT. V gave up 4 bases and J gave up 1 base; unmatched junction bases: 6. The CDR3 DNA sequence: TGTGCCAGCAGTGCCTTAGCGGGATGGTCCTACAATGAGCAGTTCTTC. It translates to CASSALAGWSYNEQFF.

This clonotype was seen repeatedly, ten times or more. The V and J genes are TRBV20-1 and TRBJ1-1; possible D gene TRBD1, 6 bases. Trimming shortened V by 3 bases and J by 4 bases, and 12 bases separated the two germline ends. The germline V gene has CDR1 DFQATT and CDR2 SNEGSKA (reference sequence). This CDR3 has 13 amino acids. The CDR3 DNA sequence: TGCAGTGCTAGGACAGGCCGCCCCACTGAAGCTTTCTTT. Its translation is CSARTGRPTEAFF.

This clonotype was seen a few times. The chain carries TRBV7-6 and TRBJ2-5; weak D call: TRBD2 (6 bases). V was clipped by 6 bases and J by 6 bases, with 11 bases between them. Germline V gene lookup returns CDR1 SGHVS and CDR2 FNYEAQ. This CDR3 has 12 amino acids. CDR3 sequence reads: CASSQAGQTQYF. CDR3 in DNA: TGTGCCAGCAGTCAAGCGGGCCAGACCCAGTACTTC.

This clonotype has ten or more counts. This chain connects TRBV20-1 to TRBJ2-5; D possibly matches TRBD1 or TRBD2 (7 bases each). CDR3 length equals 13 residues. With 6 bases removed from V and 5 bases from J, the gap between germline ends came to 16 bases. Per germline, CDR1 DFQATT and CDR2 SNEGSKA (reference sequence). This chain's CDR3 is CSAEQGGEETQYF. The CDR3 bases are TGCAGTGCCGAGCAGGGGGGGGAGGAGACCCAGTACTTC.

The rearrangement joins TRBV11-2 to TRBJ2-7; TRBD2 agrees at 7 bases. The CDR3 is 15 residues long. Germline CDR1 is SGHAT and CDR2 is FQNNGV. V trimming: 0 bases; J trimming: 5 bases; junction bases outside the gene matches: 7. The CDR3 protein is CASSLEGGRAHEQYF. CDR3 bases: TGTGCCAGCAGCTTAGAGGGCGGGAGAGCCCACGAGCAGTACTTC.

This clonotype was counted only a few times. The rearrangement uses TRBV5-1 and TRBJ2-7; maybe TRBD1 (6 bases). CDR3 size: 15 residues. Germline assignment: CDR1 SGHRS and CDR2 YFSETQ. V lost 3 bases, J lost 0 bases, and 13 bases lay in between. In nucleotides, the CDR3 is TGCGCCAGCAGCTCCTCCGGGACAATCTCCTACGAGCAGTACTTC. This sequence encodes CASSSSGTISYEQYF.

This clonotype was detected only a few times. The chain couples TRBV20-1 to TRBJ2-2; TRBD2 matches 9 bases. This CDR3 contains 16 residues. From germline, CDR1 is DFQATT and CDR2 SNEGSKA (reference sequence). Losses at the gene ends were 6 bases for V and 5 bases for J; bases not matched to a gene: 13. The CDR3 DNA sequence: TGCAGTGCCTTAGAAATAGCGGGAGCAGGAACCGGGGAGCTGTTTTTT. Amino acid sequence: CSALEIAGAGTGELFF.

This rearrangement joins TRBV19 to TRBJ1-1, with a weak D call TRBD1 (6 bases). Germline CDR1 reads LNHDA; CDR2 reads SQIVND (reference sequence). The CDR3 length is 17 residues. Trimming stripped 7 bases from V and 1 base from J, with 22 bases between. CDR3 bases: TGTGCCAGTACGGTTGCCCGACGGGGGGCTAAGAACACTGAAGCTTTCTTT. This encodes CASTVARRGAKNTEAFF.

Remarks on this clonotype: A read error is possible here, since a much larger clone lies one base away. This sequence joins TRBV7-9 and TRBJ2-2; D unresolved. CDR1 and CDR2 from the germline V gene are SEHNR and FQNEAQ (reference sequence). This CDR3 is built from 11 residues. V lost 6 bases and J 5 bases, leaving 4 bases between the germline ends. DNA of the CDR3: TGTGCCAGCAGGGAAACCGGGGAGCTGTTTTTT. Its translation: CASRETGELFF. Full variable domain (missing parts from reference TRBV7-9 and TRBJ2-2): DTGVSQNPRHKITKRGQNVTFRCDPISEHNRLYWYRQTLGQGPEFLTYFQNEAQLEKSRLLSDRFSAERPKGSFSTLEIQRTEQGDSAMYLCASRETGELFFGEGSRLTVL.

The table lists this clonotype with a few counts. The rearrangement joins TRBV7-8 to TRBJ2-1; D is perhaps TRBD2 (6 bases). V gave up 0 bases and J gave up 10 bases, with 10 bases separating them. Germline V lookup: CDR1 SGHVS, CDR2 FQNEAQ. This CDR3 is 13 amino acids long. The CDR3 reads CASSLALAWEQFF. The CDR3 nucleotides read TGTGCCAGCAGCTTAGCCCTAGCGTGGGAGCAGTTCTTC.

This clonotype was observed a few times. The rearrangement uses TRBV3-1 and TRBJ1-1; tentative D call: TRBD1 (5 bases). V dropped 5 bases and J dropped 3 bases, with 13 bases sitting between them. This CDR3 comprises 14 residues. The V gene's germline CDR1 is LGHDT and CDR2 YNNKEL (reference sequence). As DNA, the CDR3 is TGTGCCAGCAGCGCCCTATCGGGGGACACTGAAGCTTTCTTT. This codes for CASSALSGDTEAFF.

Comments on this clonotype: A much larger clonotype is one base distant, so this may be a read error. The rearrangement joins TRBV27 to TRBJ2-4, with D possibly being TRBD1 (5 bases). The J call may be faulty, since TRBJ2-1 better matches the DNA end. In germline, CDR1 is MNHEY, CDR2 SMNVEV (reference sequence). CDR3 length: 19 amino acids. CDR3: CASSSEGPGFSGSDNGQFF. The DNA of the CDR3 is TGTGCCAGCAGTTCCGAAGGGCCCGGGTTCTCTGGGTCGGACAATGGGCAGTTCTTC.

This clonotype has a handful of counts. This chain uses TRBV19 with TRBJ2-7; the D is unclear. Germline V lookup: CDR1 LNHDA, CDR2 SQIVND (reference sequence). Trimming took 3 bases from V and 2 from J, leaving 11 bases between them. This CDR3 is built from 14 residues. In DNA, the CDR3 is TGTGCCAGTAGTATCCAGACCTTCACCTACGAGCAGTACTTC. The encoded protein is CASSIQTFTYEQYF.

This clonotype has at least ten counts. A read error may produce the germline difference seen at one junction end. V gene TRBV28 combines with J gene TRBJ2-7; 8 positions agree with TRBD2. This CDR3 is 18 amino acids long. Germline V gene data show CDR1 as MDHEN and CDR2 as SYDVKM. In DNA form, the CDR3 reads TGTGCCAGCAGATTATGGGGACTAGGACGGAGGAGCTCCTACGAGCAGTACTTC. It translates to CASRLWGLGRRSSYEQYF.

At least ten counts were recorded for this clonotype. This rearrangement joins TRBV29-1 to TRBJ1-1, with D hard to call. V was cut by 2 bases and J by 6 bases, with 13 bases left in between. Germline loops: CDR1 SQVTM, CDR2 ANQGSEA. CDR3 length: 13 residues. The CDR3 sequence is CSVEHPSFAEAFF. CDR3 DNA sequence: TGCAGCGTTGAACATCCCTCCTTCGCTGAAGCTTTCTTT.

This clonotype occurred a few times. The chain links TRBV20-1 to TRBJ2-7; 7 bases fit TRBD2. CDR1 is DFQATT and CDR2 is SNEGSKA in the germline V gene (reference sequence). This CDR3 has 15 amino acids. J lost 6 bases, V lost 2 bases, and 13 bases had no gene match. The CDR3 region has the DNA TGCAGTGCTAGACCCCTTCGCGGGAGTTTGTTCGAGCAGTACTTC. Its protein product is CSARPLRGSLFEQYF.

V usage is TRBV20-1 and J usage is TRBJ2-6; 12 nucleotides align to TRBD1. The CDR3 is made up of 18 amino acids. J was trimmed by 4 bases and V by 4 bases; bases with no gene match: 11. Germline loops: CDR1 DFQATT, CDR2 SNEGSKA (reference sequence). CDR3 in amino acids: CSANPLGQGAKGANVLTF. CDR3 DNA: TGCAGTGCTAATCCCCTGGGACAGGGGGCGAAAGGGGCCAACGTCCTGACTTTC.

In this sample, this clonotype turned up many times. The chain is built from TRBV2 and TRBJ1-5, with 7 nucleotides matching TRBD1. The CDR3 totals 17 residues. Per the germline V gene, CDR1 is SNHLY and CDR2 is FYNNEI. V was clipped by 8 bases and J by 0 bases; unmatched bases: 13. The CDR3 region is CASGWDSGLYSNQPQHF. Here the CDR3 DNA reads TGTGCCAGCGGATGGGACAGTGGATTATATAGCAATCAGCCCCAGCATTTT.

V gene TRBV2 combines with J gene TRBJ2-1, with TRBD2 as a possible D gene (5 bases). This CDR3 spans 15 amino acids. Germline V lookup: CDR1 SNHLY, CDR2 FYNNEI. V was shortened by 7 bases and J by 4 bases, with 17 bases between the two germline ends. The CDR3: CASTTRRTLYNEQFF. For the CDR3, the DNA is TGTGCCAGCACCACTAGACGGACGCTTTACAATGAGCAGTTCTTC.

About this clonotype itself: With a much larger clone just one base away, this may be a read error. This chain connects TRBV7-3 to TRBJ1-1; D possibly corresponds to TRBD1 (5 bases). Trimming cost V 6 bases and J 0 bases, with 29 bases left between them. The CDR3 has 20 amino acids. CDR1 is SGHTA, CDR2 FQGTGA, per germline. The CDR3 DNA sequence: TGTGCCAGCAGTCCCTCCCCGACAGCCATAGGTACGAGTATGAACACTGAAGCTTTCTTT. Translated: CASSPSPTAIGTSMNTEAFF.

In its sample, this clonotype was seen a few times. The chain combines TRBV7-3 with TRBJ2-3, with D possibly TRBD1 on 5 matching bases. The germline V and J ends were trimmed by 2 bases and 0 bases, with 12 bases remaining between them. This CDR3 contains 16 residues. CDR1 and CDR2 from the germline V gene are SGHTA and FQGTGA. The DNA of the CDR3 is TGTGCCAGCAGCTTAGGGGCCACCCGGAGCACAGATACGCAGTATTTT. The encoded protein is CASSLGATRSTDTQYF.

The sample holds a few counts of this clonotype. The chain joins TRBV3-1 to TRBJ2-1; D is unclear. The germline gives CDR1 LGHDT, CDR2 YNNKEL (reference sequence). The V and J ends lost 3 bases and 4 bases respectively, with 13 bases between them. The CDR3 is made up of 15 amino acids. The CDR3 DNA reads TGTGCCAGCAGCCACCCCGCCTCGGTTTACAATGAGCAGTTCTTC. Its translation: CASSHPASVYNEQFF.

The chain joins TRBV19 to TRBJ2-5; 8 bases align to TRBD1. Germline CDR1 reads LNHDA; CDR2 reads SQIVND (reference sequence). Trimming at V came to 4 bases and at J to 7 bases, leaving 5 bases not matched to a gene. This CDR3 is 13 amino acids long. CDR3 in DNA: TGTGCCAGTAGTAAGACAGGGGAGGCGACCCAGTACTTC. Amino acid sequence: CASSKTGEATQYF.

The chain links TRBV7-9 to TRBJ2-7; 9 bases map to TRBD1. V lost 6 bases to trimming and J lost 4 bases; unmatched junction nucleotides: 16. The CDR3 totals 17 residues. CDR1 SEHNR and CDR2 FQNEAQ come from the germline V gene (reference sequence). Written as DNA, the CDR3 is TGTGCCAGCAGTGAGGGATCCGGGACAGGGAAAAGATACGAGCAGTACTTC. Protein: CASSEGSGTGKRYEQYF.

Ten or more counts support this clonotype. The CDR3 nucleotides are TGCAGCGCCTTAGCGACGGCGGGCACTGAAGCTTTCTTT. The encoded protein is CSALATAGTEAFF. The chain has TRBV29-1 and TRBJ1-1; D uncertain. V was clipped by 7 bases and J by 4 bases, with 16 bases between them. CDR1 is SQVTM and CDR2 is ANQGSEA in the germline V gene. CDR3 size: 13 residues.

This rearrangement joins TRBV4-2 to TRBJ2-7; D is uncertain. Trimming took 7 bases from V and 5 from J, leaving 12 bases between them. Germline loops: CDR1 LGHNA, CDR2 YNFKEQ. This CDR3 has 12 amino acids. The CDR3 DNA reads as TGTGCCAGCAAGTCCTCAACGCACGAGCAGTACTTC. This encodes CASKSSTHEQYF.